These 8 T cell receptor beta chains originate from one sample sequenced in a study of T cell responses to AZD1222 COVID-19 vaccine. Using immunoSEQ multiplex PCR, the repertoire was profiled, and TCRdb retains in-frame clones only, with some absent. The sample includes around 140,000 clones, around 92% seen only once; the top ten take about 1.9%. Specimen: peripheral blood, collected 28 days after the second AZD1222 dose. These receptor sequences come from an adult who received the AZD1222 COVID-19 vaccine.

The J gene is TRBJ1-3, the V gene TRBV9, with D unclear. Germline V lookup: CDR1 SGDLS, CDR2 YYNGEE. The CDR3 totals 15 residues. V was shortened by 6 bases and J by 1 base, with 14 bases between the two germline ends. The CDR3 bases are TGTGCCAGCACCCCAGCGGGAGGATCTGGAAACACCATATATTTT. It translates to CASTPAGGSGNTIYF.

The CDR3 here is CASSPPGVNTEAFF. The CDR3 DNA is TGTGCCAGCAGCCCACCCGGGGTGAACACTGAAGCTTTCTTT. The chain carries TRBV3-1 (or the pseudogene TRBV3-2) and TRBJ1-1; no clear D gene. Germline V lookup: CDR1 LGHDT, CDR2 YNNKEL (reference sequence). The V end lost 4 bases, the J end lost 0 bases, and 9 bases lay between the germline ends. This CDR3 is 14 amino acids long.

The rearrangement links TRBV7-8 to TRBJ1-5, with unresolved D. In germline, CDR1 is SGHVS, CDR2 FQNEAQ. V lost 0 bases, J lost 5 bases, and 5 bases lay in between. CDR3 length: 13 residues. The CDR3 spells CASSLAVDQPQHF. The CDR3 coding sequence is TGTGCCAGCAGCTTAGCGGTGGATCAGCCCCAGCATTTT.

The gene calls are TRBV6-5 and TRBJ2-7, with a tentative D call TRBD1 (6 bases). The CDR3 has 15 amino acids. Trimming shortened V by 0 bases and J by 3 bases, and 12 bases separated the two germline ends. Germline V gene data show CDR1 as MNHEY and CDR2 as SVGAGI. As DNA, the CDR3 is TGTGCCAGCAGTTACTCTGGGACATCGTTCTACGAGCAGTACTTC. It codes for CASSYSGTSFYEQYF.

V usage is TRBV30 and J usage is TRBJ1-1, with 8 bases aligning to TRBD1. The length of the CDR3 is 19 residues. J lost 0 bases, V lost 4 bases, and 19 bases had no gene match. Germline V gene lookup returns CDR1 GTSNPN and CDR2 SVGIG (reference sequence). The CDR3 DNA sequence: TGTGCCTGGAACTACTTTAAAGTCCCAGGGGGCCCCATGAACACTGAAGCTTTCTTT. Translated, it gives CAWNYFKVPGGPMNTEAFF.

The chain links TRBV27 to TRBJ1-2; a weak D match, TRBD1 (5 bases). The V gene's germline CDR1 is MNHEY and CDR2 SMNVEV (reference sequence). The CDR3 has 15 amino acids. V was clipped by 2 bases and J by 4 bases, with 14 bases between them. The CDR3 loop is CASSLGSGQGYGYTF. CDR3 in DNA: TGTGCCAGCAGTTTAGGCTCCGGGCAGGGCTATGGCTACACCTTC.

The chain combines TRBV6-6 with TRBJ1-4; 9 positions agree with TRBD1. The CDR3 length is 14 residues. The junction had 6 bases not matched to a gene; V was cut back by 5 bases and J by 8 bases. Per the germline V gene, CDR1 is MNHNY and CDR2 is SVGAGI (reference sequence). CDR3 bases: TGTGCCAGCAGTAAACAGGGGGCAGAAGAAAAACTGTTTTTT. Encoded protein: CASSKQGAEEKLFF.

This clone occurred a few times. The CDR3 loop reads CASRAGGRGTEAFF. DNA of the CDR3: TGTGCCAGCAGAGCCGGGGGTAGGGGCACTGAAGCTTTCTTT. This rearrangement joins TRBV11-3 to TRBJ1-1, with D possibly being TRBD1 (5 bases). The CDR3 is made up of 14 amino acids. Deletions cut 6 bases from V and 4 bases from J, with 15 bases between. Germline CDR1 and CDR2: SGHNT and YENEEA. Based on the CDR3 plus reference TRBV11-3 and TRBJ1-1, the full variable domain is EAGVVQSPRYKIIEKKQPVAFWCNPISGHNTLYWYLQNLGQGPELLIRYENEEAVDDSQLPKDRFSAERLKGVDSTLKIQPAELGDSAVYLCASRAGGRGTEAFFGQGTRLTVV.